A single sample gave rise to the 13 T cell receptor beta chains below, sequenced in a study of response to subunit inactivated influenza vaccine. TCRdb re-called the RT-PCR reads with MiXCR, one entry per CDR3 protein. The data show about 700,000 distinct CDR3 sequences, with 15% to 17% seen just once and around 10% held by the top ten. The source material was PBMCs from blood, sampled 11 to 12 days after vaccination. The receptors here all came from a man aged 50-59 years who received an inactivated influenza vaccine.

This clonotype occurred a few times. V and J are TRBV25-1 and TRBJ2-3; D is ambiguous. Germline V gene lookup returns CDR1 MGHDK and CDR2 SYGVNS. Trimming took off 6 bases at V and 2 bases at J, with 6 bases between the two ends. The CDR3 runs to 12 residues. DNA for the CDR3: TGTGCCAGCAGGCCCTACACAGATACGCAGTATTTT. Protein: CASRPYTDTQYF.

This clonotype was seen ten or more times. This sequence joins TRBV11-2 and TRBJ2-1; no clear D gene. Between the trimmed V and J ends, which lost 3 bases and 2 bases, there was a span of 8 bases. The CDR3 has 14 amino acids. Germline CDR1 SGHAT, CDR2 FQNNGV. CDR3 sequence reads: CASSLGSTYNEQFF. For the CDR3, the DNA is TGTGCCAGCAGCTTGGGCTCAACCTACAATGAGCAGTTCTTC.

This clonotype turned up a few times. Here the CDR3 reads CASSLATAYGYTF. The CDR3 nucleotides read TGCGCCAGCAGCTTGGCGACAGCCTATGGCTACACCTTC. V and J are TRBV5-1 and TRBJ1-2, with a weak D call TRBD1 (5 bases). CDR1 SGHRS and CDR2 YFSETQ come from the germline V gene. V gave up 0 bases and J gave up 4 bases, with 7 bases separating them. The CDR3 consists of 13 residues.

The genes are TRBV4-3 and TRBJ2-1; 8 nucleotides agree with TRBD2. This CDR3 is 16 amino acids long. With 2 bases clipped from V and 2 bases from J, the junction kept 5 bases outside the gene matches. Germline V gene lookup returns CDR1 LGHNA and CDR2 YSLEER. The CDR3 sequence: CASSQMTSDPYNEQFF. The DNA of the CDR3 is TGCGCCAGCAGCCAAATGACTAGCGACCCCTACAATGAGCAGTTCTTC.

This clonotype was recorded a few times. The V gene is TRBV18, the J gene TRBJ1-1, with unresolved D. Per germline, CDR1 KGHSH and CDR2 LQKENI. V was clipped by 0 bases and J by 1 base, with 9 bases between them. This CDR3 comprises 15 residues. The CDR3 sequence is CASSPPAGPNTEAFF. Here the CDR3 DNA reads TGTGCCAGCTCACCACCGGCAGGACCGAACACTGAAGCTTTCTTT.

The chain uses TRBV28 and TRBJ1-4; 11 nucleotides agree with TRBD1. This CDR3 spans 14 amino acids. Germline V gene lookup returns CDR1 MDHEN and CDR2 SYDVKM. Trimming removed 8 bases from V and 8 bases from J; junction bases left unmatched: 7. Here the CDR3 reads CASGGQGVREKLFF. The CDR3 nucleotides read TGTGCCAGCGGGGGACAGGGGGTGAGGGAAAAACTGTTTTTT.

The chain is built from TRBV2 and TRBJ2-2, with 10 bases matching TRBD2. Germline values: CDR1 SNHLY, CDR2 FYNNEI. This CDR3 spans 16 amino acids. V lost 6 bases, J lost 6 bases, and 10 bases stayed unmatched. The DNA of the CDR3 is TGTGCCAGCAGAAAGTCGAGCGGGGGGGCCCCCGGGGAGCTGTTTTTT. This translates into CASRKSSGGAPGELFF.

The V gene is TRBV5-5, the J gene TRBJ2-5; D uncertain. Germline loops: CDR1 SGHKS, CDR2 YYEKEE (reference sequence). This CDR3 comprises 16 residues. Trimming removed 4 bases from V and 1 base from J, with 17 bases in between. CDR3: CASSTTRWASQETQYF. CDR3 coding DNA: TGTGCCAGCAGCACAACCCGGTGGGCCTCCCAAGAGACCCAGTACTTC.

The chain is built from TRBV7-9 and TRBJ2-7, with TRBD2 as a possible D gene (5 bases). The V end was cut by 5 bases, the J end by 3 bases, with 14 bases between. The CDR3 spans 14 residues. Germline values: CDR1 SEHNR, CDR2 FQNEAQ (reference sequence). CDR3: CASSQDGKGYEQYF. CDR3 in DNA: TGTGCCAGCAGCCAGGACGGGAAAGGCTACGAGCAGTACTTC.

The chain recombines TRBV6-5 with TRBJ2-4, with a weak D call TRBD2 (7 bases). CDR3 length: 15 amino acids. CDR1 and CDR2 from the germline V gene are MNHEY and SVGAGI. V lost 0 bases to trimming and J lost 8 bases, with 14 bases between them. The CDR3 here is CASSYSGGVRDIQYF. The DNA for the CDR3 is TGTGCCAGCAGTTACTCAGGGGGGGTTCGAGACATTCAGTACTTC.

In this sample, this clonotype turned up many times. The V and J genes are TRBV29-1 and TRBJ1-1; no definite D call. The CDR3 runs 10 residues. V dropped 3 bases and J dropped 11 bases, with 10 bases sitting between them. Germline V lookup: CDR1 SQVTM, CDR2 ANQGSEA. The CDR3 spells CSVDHSYAFF. As DNA, the CDR3 is TGCAGCGTTGATCATTCATACGCTTTCTTT.

The rearrangement joins TRBV6-5 to TRBJ2-2; D is unresolved. From germline, CDR1 is MNHEY and CDR2 SVGAGI. V lost 0 bases and J 0 bases, leaving 5 bases between the germline ends. CDR3 size: 15 residues. The CDR3: CASSYSSPNTGELFF. The CDR3 nucleotides are TGTGCCAGCAGTTACTCTAGCCCGAACACCGGGGAGCTGTTTTTT.

The chain is built from TRBV11-2 and TRBJ2-3; 7 bases agree with TRBD1. The CDR3 runs to 15 residues. Germline-derived CDR1 and CDR2 are SGHAT and FQNNGV. V trimming: 4 bases; J trimming: 3 bases; junction bases outside the gene matches: 7. The CDR3 DNA reads TGTGCCAGCAGCTCCCCCACCAGGGGGACAGATACGCAGTATTTT. Translation gives CASSSPTRGTDTQYF.